This T cell receptor beta chain was retrieved from a study of control samples from healthy donors and cancer patients. Germline V CDR1 and CDR2: MNHEY, SMNVEV (reference sequence). This CDR3 comprises 17 residues. V trimming: 3 bases; J trimming: 2 bases; junction bases outside the gene matches: 6. Assay: immunoSEQ multiplex PCR; the TCRdb copy retains only in-frame clones and omits some. The sample carries some 410,000 clones, 75% to 95% recorded once. Sequenced input: PBMCs. This clonotype was sampled from a man aged 40-50 years with head and neck cancer. The chain has TRBV27 and TRBJ2-5; 13 bases map to TRBD2. CDR3 sequence (DNA): TGTGCCAGCAGTTTGTGGGAGGGACTAGCGGGACAAGAGACCCAGTACTTC. Translation: CASSLWEGLAGQETQYF.